The clone carrying this TCR beta chain has just a few counts. What it binds is not known. CDR1 and CDR2 from the germline V gene are KGHDR and SFDVKD. V was clipped by 0 bases and J by 5 bases, with 4 bases between them. The CDR3 spans 13 residues. This record comes from a study of T-cell memory formation after mild COVID-19. Across the whole study: There were largely donor-specific TCR clusters.

UMIs and sample barcodes were carried by the TCR alpha and TCR beta cDNA libraries that 5'RACE produced using constant-segment primers. TCRdb recomputed calls from the 5' RACE reads with MiXCR, one row per CDR3 protein. The repertoire includes around 340,000 distinct CDR3 sequences, over 20% of them detected once, and roughly an eighth sits in the top ten. Study-wide points: Whereas later expanders leaned CD4+, clones contracting day 15 to 85 showed a balanced CD4/CD8 makeup. SARS-CoV-2 specificity of second-wave clones peaking day 37 was unconfirmed.

The chain carries TRBV24-1 and TRBJ1-5; D ambiguous. The sequence was obtained from an adult woman who had mild COVID-19 (a few samples of this study predate the infection). Cell type and time point are not known. Sequencing was performed on PBMCs or a T cell subset sorted from them (not recorded which). Written as DNA, the CDR3 is TGTGCCACCAGTGATTTGCAGGATCAGCCCCAGCATTTT. This translates into CATSDLQDQPQHF.